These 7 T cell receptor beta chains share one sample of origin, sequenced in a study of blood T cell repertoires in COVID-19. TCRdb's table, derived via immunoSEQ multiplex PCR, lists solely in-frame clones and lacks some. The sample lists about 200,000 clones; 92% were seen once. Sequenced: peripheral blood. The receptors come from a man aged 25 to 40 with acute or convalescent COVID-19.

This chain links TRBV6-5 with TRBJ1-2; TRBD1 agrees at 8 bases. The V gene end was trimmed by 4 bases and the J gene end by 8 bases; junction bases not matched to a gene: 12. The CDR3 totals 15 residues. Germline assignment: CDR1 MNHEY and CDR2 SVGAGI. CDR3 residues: CASSFAPGQVEGYTF. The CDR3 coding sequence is TGTGCCAGCAGTTTTGCACCGGGACAGGTGGAAGGCTACACCTTC.

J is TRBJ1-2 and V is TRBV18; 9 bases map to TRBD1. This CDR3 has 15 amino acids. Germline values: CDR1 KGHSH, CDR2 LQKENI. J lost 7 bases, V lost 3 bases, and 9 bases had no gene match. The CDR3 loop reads CASSPDMGQGSGYTF. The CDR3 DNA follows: TGTGCCAGCTCACCCGACATGGGACAGGGAAGTGGCTACACCTTC.

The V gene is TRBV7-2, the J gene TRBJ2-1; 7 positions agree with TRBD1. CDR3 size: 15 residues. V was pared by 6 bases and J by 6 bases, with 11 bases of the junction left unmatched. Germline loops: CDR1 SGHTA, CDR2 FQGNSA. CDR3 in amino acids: CASRSGQRGRNEQFF. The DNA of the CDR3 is TGTGCCAGCAGGTCGGGACAGAGGGGTCGCAATGAGCAGTTCTTC.

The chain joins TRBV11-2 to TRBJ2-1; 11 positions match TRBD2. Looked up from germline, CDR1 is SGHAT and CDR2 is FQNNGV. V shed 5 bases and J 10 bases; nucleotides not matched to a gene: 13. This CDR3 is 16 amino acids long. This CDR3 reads CASSPNLAGGGGEQFF. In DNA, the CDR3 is TGTGCCAGCAGCCCCAATCTAGCGGGAGGCGGGGGGGAGCAGTTCTTC.

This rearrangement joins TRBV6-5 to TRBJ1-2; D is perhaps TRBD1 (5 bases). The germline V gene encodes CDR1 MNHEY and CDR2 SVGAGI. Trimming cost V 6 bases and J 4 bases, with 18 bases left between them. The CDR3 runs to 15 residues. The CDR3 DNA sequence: TGTGCCAGCAGCCCGACAGTTTTCGAAGCCTATGGCTACACCTTC. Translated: CASSPTVFEAYGYTF.

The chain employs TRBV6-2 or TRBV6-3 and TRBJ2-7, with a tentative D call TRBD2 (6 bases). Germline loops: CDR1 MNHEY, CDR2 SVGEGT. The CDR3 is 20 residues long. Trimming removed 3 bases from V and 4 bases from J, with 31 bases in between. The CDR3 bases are TGTGCCAGCAGTTATAATACCGGGACTGGAGGTGGTCCAAGGGGATACGAGCAGTACTTC. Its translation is CASSYNTGTGGGPRGYEQYF.

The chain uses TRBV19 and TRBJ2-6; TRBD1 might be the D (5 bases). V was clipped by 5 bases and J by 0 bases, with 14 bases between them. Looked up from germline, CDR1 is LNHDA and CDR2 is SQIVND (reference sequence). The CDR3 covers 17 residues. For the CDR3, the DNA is TGTGCCAGTAGTGGGGCAGGGCTAGTCTCTGGGGCCAACGTCCTGACTTTC. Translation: CASSGAGLVSGANVLTF.